The 21 T cell receptor beta chains given below trace back to one sample, sequenced in a study of metastatic and nonmetastatic thyroid tumors. All patients were treatment-naive before thyroid surgery. MiXCR re-clonotyped the PCR reads for TCRdb. The sample includes fewer than 35,000 clones, 15% to 20% of them seen just once. What was sequenced was blood. Receptors originate from a female donor with papillary thyroid cancer or a benign thyroid nodule (not recorded which). Some clones in this sample may be carry-over from other donors' samples.

This clone showed up many times. The chain combines TRBV3-1 with TRBJ2-1; weak D call: TRBD1 (5 bases). This CDR3 spans 12 amino acids. The germline CDR1 and CDR2 sequences are LGHDT and YNNKEL (reference sequence). Trimming removed 4 bases from V and 9 bases from J, with 10 bases in between. CDR3 nucleotide sequence: TGTGCCAGCAGCCTGGCTAGGGGTGAGCAGTTCTTC. The encoded protein is CASSLARGEQFF.

With respect to this clone: No conserved phenylalanine or tryptophan is present at the end of the CDR3, so a read error is the likely explanation. No DNA is shown, since the ends of the CDR3 on it are uncertain; the CDR3 is the one TCRdb lists. The gene calls are TRBV11-2 and TRBJ1-2. From its first to its last residue, the CDR3 has 13 amino acids. Germline assignment: CDR1 SGHAT and CDR2 FQNNGV. CDR3 in amino acids: CASSLDMGGGYTL.

This clone was picked up many times. The genes are TRBV18 and TRBJ2-7; D possibly corresponds to TRBD1 (6 bases). V gave up 6 bases and J gave up 5 bases, with 11 bases separating them. The CDR3 loop spans 12 amino acids. Germline V lookup: CDR1 KGHSH, CDR2 LQKENI. The CDR3: CASSVQGNEQYF. The CDR3 DNA reads TGTGCCAGCTCGGTACAGGGAAACGAGCAGTACTTC.

This clone was seen ten or more times. The CDR3 spells CAPVRGDGLEAFF. CDR3 nucleotides: TGTGCCCCGGTCCGGGGGGATGGCCTTGAAGCTTTCTTT. V gene TRBV30 combines with J gene TRBJ1-1, with a tentative D call TRBD1 (5 bases). CDR3 length: 13 residues. V was pared by 8 bases and J by 7 bases, with 20 bases between. The V gene's germline CDR1 is GTSNPN and CDR2 SVGIG (reference sequence).

The sample holds many counts of this clone. A much more abundant neighbour one base away suggests this may be a read error. The V gene is TRBV6-1, the J gene TRBJ2-7; 9 bases agree with TRBD1. Germline CDR1 reads MNHNS; CDR2 reads SASEGT. CDR3 length: 16 residues. Germline trimming cut 2 bases from V and 8 bases from J; bases unmatched to any gene: 13. This chain's CDR3 is CASSEFRDRALDKQYF. The CDR3 DNA reads TGTGCCAGCAGTGAATTCCGGGACAGGGCCTTGGATAAGCAGTACTTC.

This clone was counted at least ten times. This chain connects TRBV30 to TRBJ1-3; D gene ambiguous. The CDR3 covers 12 residues. The V end lost 4 bases, the J end lost 0 bases, and 4 bases lay between the germline ends. The germline CDR1 and CDR2 sequences are GTSNPN and SVGIG (reference sequence). The CDR3 loop is CAWISSGNTIYF. Here the CDR3 DNA reads TGTGCCTGGATCAGCTCTGGAAACACCATATATTTT.

Remarks on this clone: An end of the junction differs from the germline gene, which may be a read error. This chain uses TRBV11-1 with TRBJ2-2, with D possibly being TRBD1 or TRBD2 (5 bases each). CDR1 is SGHAT, CDR2 FQDESV, per germline (reference sequence). This CDR3 has 16 amino acids. CDR3 sequence reads: CASIHSGTVNTWELFF. The CDR3 nucleotides are TGTGCCAGCATCCACTCAGGGACGGTGAACACCTGGGAGCTGTTTTTT.

This clone turned up a few times. This clone may be a read error of a much larger clone one base away. The chain couples TRBV14 to TRBJ2-2; 8 bases are a match to TRBD2. The CDR3 is made up of 19 amino acids. The J segment lost 4 bases and the V segment lost 8 bases, leaving 21 bases of the junction unmatched. Germline assignment: CDR1 SGHDN and CDR2 FVKESK. The CDR3 here is CASGPVTRPAGVITGELFF. CDR3 DNA sequence: TGTGCCAGCGGCCCCGTAACTCGGCCAGCGGGGGTGATCACCGGGGAGCTGTTTTTT. Variable domain in full (rest from reference TRBV14 and TRBJ2-2): EAGVTQFPSHSVIEKGQTVTLRCDPISGHDNLYWYRRVMGKEIKFLLHFVKESKQDESGMPNNRFLAERTGGTYSTLKVQPAELEDSGVYFCASGPVTRPAGVITGELFFGEGSRLTVL.

In this sample, this clone turned up many times. This chain links TRBV10-3 with TRBJ1-1; 8 nucleotides line up with TRBD1. Germline V lookup: CDR1 ENHRY, CDR2 SYGVKD. The CDR3 is 16 residues long. V dropped 1 base and J dropped 0; count of bases not matched to a gene: 4. The chain's CDR3 is CAISELTGAMNTEAFF. The CDR3 nucleotides read TGTGCCATCAGTGAGTTGACAGGGGCCATGAACACTGAAGCTTTCTTT.

This clone is labeled medium-sized. The chain uses TRBV27 and TRBJ1-3, with 7 bases aligning to TRBD1. The CDR3 sequence is 14 residues long. J lost 4 bases, V lost 6 bases, and 6 bases had no gene match. Germline V CDR1 and CDR2: MNHEY, SMNVEV (reference sequence). CDR3 DNA: TGTGCCAGCAGGGAACAGGGGTACGGAAACACCATATATTTT. Its translation: CASREQGYGNTIYF.

The V and J genes are TRBV19 and TRBJ2-4, with a possible D match to TRBD2 (5 bases). The CDR3 is 17 amino acids. V gave up 3 bases and J gave up 0 bases, with 15 bases separating them. From germline, CDR1 is LNHDA and CDR2 SQIVND (reference sequence). CDR3 DNA sequence: TGTGCCAGTAGTATCCCGGAGAGGGCTTTAGCCAAAAACATTCAGTACTTC. This codes for CASSIPERALAKNIQYF. The whole variable domain, remainder taken from reference TRBV19 and TRBJ2-4, is DGGITQSPKYLFRKEGQNVTLSCEQNLNHDAMYWYRQDPGQGLRLIYYSQIVNDFQKGDIAEGYSVSREKKESFPLTVTSAQKNPTAFYLCASSIPERALAKNIQYFGAGTRLSVL.

This clone is a singleton in its sample. The chain links TRBV20-1 to TRBJ2-7; 9 bases line up with TRBD1. Trimming cost V 6 bases and J 3 bases; bases outside gene matches: 9. Germline V gene sequence: CDR1 DFQATT, CDR2 SNEGSKA (reference sequence). This CDR3 contains 14 residues. This CDR3 reads CSAKPPGQGYEQYF. DNA for the CDR3: TGCAGTGCCAAACCCCCGGGACAGGGCTACGAGCAGTACTTC.

This clone was found many times. The V gene is TRBV11-3, the J gene TRBJ1-1; weak D call: TRBD1 (6 bases). Trimming pared 0 bases from V and 5 bases from J, leaving 13 bases between. This CDR3 spans 15 amino acids. The V gene's germline CDR1 is SGHNT and CDR2 YENEEA. The CDR3 protein is CASSLDPTRGTEAFF. The CDR3 nucleotides are TGTGCCAGCAGCTTAGACCCCACGAGGGGGACTGAAGCTTTCTTT. Drawing the rest from reference TRBV11-3 and TRBJ1-1, the complete variable domain is EAGVVQSPRYKIIEKKQPVAFWCNPISGHNTLYWYLQNLGQGPELLIRYENEEAVDDSQLPKDRFSAERLKGVDSTLKIQPAELGDSAVYLCASSLDPTRGTEAFFGQGTRLTVV.

The table lists this clone with many counts. The rearrangement links TRBV29-1 to TRBJ2-1, with D uncertain. CDR1 SQVTM and CDR2 ANQGSEA come from the germline V gene. This CDR3 region has 13 residues. Trimming removed 1 base from V and 7 bases from J, with 11 bases in between. The CDR3 spells CSVEGSVGNEQFF. The CDR3 DNA reads as TGCAGCGTTGAAGGGTCTGTGGGGAATGAGCAGTTCTTC.

V is TRBV4-2 and J is TRBJ2-5; TRBD1 might be the D (6 bases). Germline CDR1 is LGHNA and CDR2 is YNFKEQ. The CDR3 runs to 14 residues. V was shortened by 1 base and J by 4 bases, with 10 bases between the two germline ends. CDR3 in amino acids: CASSQVGATETQYF. CDR3 coding DNA: TGTGCCAGCAGCCAAGTGGGGGCTACAGAGACCCAGTACTTC.

This clone was picked up many times. The V call is TRBV4-1, the J call TRBJ2-7; TRBD2 agrees at 9 bases. CDR1 is MGHRA and CDR2 is YSYEKL in the germline V gene. The length of the CDR3 is 16 residues. V was clipped by 4 bases and J by 2 bases; unmatched bases: 9. This CDR3 is CASSPSVAGGTYEQYF. The CDR3 bases are TGCGCCAGCAGCCCCTCGGTGGCGGGAGGGACCTACGAGCAGTACTTC.

This clone was seen at least ten times. The chain recombines TRBV5-1 with TRBJ1-1; D perhaps matches TRBD1 (6 bases). Germline CDR1 is SGHRS and CDR2 is YFSETQ. This CDR3 has 14 amino acids. Deletions cut 5 bases from V and 4 bases from J, with 15 bases between. The CDR3, as DNA: TGCGCCAGCAGTTTCGAGGGGGAGGGCACTGAAGCTTTCTTT. Translation gives CASSFEGEGTEAFF.

This clone is a singleton in its sample. The rearrangement joins TRBV18 to TRBJ2-1; a possible D gene is TRBD2 (7 bases). V shed 6 bases and J shed 4 bases, with 13 bases lying between them. The germline gives CDR1 KGHSH, CDR2 LQKENI. CDR3 length: 14 amino acids. In nucleotides, the CDR3 is TGTGCCAGCTCTCAGGGGACTATTTACAATGAGCAGTTCTTC. It yields the protein CASSQGTIYNEQFF. Variable domain in full (rest from reference TRBV18 and TRBJ2-1): NAGVMQNPRHLVRRRGQEARLRCSPMKGHSHVYWYRQLPEEGLKFMVYLQKENIIDESGMPKERFSAEFPKEGPSILRIQQVVRGDSAAYFCASSQGTIYNEQFFGPGTRLTVL.

This clone was counted ten times or more. The CDR3 coding sequence is TGCGCCAGCAGCTTATCTTTGAGCACTGAAGCTTTCTTT. It specifies CASSLSLSTEAFF. The chain combines TRBV5-1 with TRBJ1-1; D not resolved. CDR3 length: 13 amino acids. Germline V gives CDR1 SGHRS, CDR2 YFSETQ. The V end lost 2 bases, the J end lost 4 bases, and 9 bases lay between the germline ends. The variable domain in full, completed from reference TRBV5-1 and TRBJ1-1, reads KAGVTQTPRYLIKTRGQQVTLSCSPISGHRSVSWYQQTPGQGLQFLFEYFSETQRNKGNFPGRFSGRQFSNSRSEMNVSTLELGDSALYLCASSLSLSTEAFFGQGTRLTVV.

This clone occurred a few times. The CDR3 does not end in the conserved phenylalanine or tryptophan, so this is likely a read error. The chain recombines TRBV5-1 with TRBJ2-2; D call uncertain. The CDR3 extends over 13 amino acids. Trimming took 2 bases from V and 5 from J, leaving 7 bases between them. Germline CDR1 SGHRS, CDR2 YFSETQ. The CDR3: CASSFQTTGELFS. The CDR3 DNA reads TGCGCCAGCAGCTTCCAGACTACCGGGGAGCTGTTTTCT.

There are many counts of this clone. The rearrangement uses TRBV4-1 and TRBJ1-5; a weak D match, TRBD1 (5 bases). CDR3 length: 15 residues. The V end lost 8 bases, the J end lost 0 bases, and 14 bases lay between the germline ends. Per germline, CDR1 MGHRA and CDR2 YSYEKL. The CDR3 DNA follows: TGCGCCAGCCGCAGGGACCCATATAGCAATCAGCCCCAGCATTTT. Encoded protein: CASRRDPYSNQPQHF.